Listed below are T cell receptor beta chains from one sample, sequenced in a study of T-cell memory formation after mild COVID-19. TCRdb re-derived calls from the 5' RACE reads in MiXCR, one entry per CDR3 protein. The profile shows 250,000 to 300,000 distinct CDR3 sequences, around 16% of them singletons. Sequencing input: PBMCs or a T cell subset sorted from them (not recorded which). Receptors were obtained from a young man who had mild COVID-19 (a few samples of this study predate the infection). Cell type and time point are not known. Each CDR3 is given with its conserved first and last residue.

v_call cdr3_aa
TRBV29-1 CSVAMDSNQPQHF
TRBV2 CASEREGPNEQFF
TRBV7-2 CASSKDRLNTGELFF
TRBV11-2 CASSLRPTGEAFF
TRBV7-2 CASSLEGPPGGLFELFF
TRBV7-9 CASSFRDRGNEQFF
TRBV5-1 CASSLVPGGSTDTQYF
TRBV30 CAWDRGNTEAFF
TRBV6-5 CASTGTRDTQYF
TRBV7-2 CASGSGGARETQYF
TRBV6-2/TRBV6-3 CASSGGTGGYEQFF
TRBV29-1 CSVVWTSGTTDTQYF
TRBV2 CASSPNSGGAGTQYF
TRBV12-3/TRBV12-4 CASSFEVSNQPQHF
TRBV29-1 CSVSGASMDTQYF
TRBV20-1 CSATWTSAGELFF
TRBV12-3/TRBV12-4 CASRTTGGVTDTQYF
TRBV4-3 CASSQGAQLTDTQYF
TRBV7-2 CASSRGWRNQPQHF
TRBV11-2 CASSRNPKGLSGNTIYF